What follows describes a single T cell receptor (beta chain). What it recognizes is unknown. These data come from a study of shared clonotypes between healthy human individuals. The protocol was immunoSEQ multiplex PCR, while the TCRdb copy is restricted to in-frame clones and leaves out a portion. The table shows 950,000 to 1,200,000 clones, with approximately 75% occurring only once. General study points: The study generally estimated greater richness for naive than memory subsets.

The sample was memory CD4+ T cells from PBMCs. As for subset: CD45RA-negative fraction. This receptor was obtained from a man aged 18 to 35 in good health. Some clones in this sample may be carry-over from other donors' samples.

CDR3 protein: CASRLTGTAYEQYF. The CDR3 coding sequence is TGTGCCAGCAGGCTAACCGGGACAGCTTACGAGCAGTACTTC. The chain uses TRBV28 and TRBJ2-7; TRBD1 matches 7 bases. Germline values: CDR1 MDHEN, CDR2 SYDVKM. CDR3 size: 14 residues. After removal of 6 bases from V and 4 bases from J, the junction contained 9 bases not matched to a gene.